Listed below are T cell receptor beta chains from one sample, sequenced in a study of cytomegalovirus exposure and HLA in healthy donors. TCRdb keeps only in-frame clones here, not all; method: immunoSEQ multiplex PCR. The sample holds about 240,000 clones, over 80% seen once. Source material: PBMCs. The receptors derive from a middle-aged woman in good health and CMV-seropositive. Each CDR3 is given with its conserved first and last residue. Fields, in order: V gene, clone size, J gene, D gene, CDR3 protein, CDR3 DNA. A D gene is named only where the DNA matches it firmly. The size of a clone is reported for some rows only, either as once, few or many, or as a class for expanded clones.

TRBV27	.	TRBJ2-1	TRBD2	CASSPNTGLAHNEQFF	TGTGCCAGCAGTCCGAATACGGGACTAGCTCACAATGAGCAGTTCTTC
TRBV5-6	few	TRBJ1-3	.	CASSLYDRSSGNTIYF	TGTGCCAGCAGCTTGTATGACAGGAGCTCTGGAAACACCATATATTTT
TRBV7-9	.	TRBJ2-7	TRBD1	CASSLGTGPYEQYF	TGTGCCAGCAGCCTGGGGACAGGACCCTACGAGCAGTACTTC
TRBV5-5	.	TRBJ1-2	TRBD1	CASSLGTGDGYTF	TGTGCCAGCAGCTTAGGGACAGGGGATGGCTACACCTTC
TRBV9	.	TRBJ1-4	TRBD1	CASSGGTGEGEKLFF	TGTGCCAGCAGCGGAGGGACAGGGGAGGGGGAAAAACTGTTTTTT
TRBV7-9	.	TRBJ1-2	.	CASSIDPPQVEYGYTF	TGTGCCAGCAGCATAGATCCCCCCCAGGTTGAGTATGGCTACACCTTC
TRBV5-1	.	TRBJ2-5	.	CASSWGREQETQYF	TGCGCCAGCAGCTGGGGCAGAGAACAAGAGACCCAGTACTTC
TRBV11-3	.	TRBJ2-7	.	CASSRRYEEQYF	TGTGCCAGCAGCAGGAGGTATGAGGAGCAGTACTTC
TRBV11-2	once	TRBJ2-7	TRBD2	CASSSLRGSGAYEQYF	TGTGCCAGCAGCTCCCTAAGGGGTAGCGGGGCCTACGAGCAGTACTTC
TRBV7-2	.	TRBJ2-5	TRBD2	CASSQSGGRDQYF	TGTGCCAGCAGCCAAAGCGGGGGGAGGGACCAGTACTTC
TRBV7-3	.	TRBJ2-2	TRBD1	CASSRGQVGRTGELFF	TGTGCCAGCAGCCGAGGACAGGTTGGACGCACCGGGGAGCTGTTTTTT
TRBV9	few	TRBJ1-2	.	CASRRVGYTF	TGTGCCAGCAGGAGGGTTGGCTACACCTTC
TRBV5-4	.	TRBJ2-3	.	CASSPLSGNTDTQYF	TGTGCCAGCAGCCCTCTGTCGGGGAACACAGATACGCAGTATTTT
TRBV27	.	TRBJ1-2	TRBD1	CASSYWDRAGYTF	TGTGCCAGCAGTTACTGGGACAGGGCCGGCTACACCTTC
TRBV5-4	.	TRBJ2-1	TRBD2	CASSLTSEPYNEQFF	TGTGCCAGCAGCTTAACTAGCGAACCCTACAATGAGCAGTTCTTC
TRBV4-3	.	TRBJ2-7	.	CASSQTRDQSYEQYF	TGCGCCAGCAGCCAAACGCGGGACCAATCCTACGAGCAGTACTTC
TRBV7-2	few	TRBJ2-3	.	CASSFDYTDTQYF	TGTGCCAGCAGCTTCGACTACACAGATACGCAGTATTTT
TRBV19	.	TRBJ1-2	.	CASRGQSSSGYTF	TGTGCCAGTAGAGGACAGTCATCTTCTGGCTACACCTTC
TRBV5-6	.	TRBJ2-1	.	CASSSLGVFDNEQFF	TGTGCCAGCAGCTCCCTCGGGGTGTTTGACAATGAGCAGTTCTTC
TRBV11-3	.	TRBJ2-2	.	CASSRDSGELFF	TGTGCCAGCAGTAGGGACTCCGGGGAGCTGTTTTTT
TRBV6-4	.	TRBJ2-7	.	CASKSQGHEQYF	TGTGCCAGCAAGTCACAGGGCCACGAGCAGTACTTC
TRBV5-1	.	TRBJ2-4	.	CASSQGSGGALNIQYF	TGCGCCAGCAGCCAGGGGTCCGGAGGAGCTTTGAACATTCAGTACTTC
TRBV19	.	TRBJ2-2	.	CASRYLERTGELFF	TGTGCCAGTAGATATCTGGAGAGGACCGGGGAGCTGTTTTTT
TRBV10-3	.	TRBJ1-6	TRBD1	CAIKITGGSSYNSPLHF	TGTGCCATCAAAATAACAGGGGGTAGCTCCTATAATTCACCCCTCCACTTT
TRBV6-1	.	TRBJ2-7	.	CASSEVKGGQQYF	TGTGCCAGCAGTGAAGTAAAGGGAGGCCAGCAGTACTTC
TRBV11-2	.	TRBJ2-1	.	CASSLPGNYNEQFF	TGTGCCAGCAGCTTACCCGGGAATTACAATGAGCAGTTCTTC